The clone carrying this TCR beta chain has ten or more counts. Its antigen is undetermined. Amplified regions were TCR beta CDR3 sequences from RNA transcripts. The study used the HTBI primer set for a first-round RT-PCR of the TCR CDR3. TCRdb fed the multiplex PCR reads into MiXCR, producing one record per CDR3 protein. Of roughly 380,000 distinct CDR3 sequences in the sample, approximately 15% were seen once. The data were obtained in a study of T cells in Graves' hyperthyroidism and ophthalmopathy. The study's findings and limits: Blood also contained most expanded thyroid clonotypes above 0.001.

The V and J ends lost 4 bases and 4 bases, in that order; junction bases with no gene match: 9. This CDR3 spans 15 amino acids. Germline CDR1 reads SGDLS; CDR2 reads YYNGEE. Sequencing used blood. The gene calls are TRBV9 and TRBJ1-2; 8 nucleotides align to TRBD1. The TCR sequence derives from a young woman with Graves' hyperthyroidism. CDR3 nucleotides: TGTGCCAGCAGCCCCGATCCGGGACAGGTCTATGGCTACACCTTC. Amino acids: CASSPDPGQVYGYTF.